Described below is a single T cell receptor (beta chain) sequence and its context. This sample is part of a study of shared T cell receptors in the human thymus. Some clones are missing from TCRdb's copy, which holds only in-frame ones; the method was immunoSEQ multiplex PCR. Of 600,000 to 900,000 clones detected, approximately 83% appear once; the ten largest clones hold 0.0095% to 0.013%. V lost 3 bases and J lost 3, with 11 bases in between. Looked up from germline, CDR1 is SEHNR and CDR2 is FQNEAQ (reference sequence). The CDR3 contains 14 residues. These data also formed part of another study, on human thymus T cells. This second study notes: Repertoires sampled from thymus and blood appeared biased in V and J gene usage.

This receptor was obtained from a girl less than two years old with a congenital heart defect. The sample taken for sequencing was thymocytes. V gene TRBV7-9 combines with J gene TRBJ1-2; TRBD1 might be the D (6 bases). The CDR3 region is CASSFGDTYYGYTF. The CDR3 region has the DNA TGTGCCAGCAGCTTTGGGGACACCTACTATGGCTACACCTTC. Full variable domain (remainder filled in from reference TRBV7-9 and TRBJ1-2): DTGVSQNPRHKITKRGQNVTFRCDPISEHNRLYWYRQTLGQGPEFLTYFQNEAQLEKSRLLSDRFSAERPKGSFSTLEIQRTEQGDSAMYLCASSFGDTYYGYTFGSGTRLTVV.